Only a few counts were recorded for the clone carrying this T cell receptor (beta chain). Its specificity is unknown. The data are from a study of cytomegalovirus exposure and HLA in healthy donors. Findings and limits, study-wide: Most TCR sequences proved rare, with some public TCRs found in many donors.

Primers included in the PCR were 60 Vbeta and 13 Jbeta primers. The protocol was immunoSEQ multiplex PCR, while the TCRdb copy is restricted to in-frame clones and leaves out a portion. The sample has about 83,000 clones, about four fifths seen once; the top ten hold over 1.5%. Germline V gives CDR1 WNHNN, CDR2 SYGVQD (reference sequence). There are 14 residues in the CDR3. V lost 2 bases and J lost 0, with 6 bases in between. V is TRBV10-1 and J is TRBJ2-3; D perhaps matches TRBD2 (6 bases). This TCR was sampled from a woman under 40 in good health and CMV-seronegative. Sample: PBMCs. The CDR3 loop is CASSEGTSTDTQYF. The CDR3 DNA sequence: TGCGCCAGCAGTGAGGGGACTAGCACAGATACGCAGTATTTT.